This TCR beta chain is drawn from a study of shared clonotypes between healthy human individuals. Overall study: Three CD4 naive, three CD4 memory, two CD8 naive and one CD8 memory plate were used per donor. Regarding the study as a whole: The sole specimen, blood, was sampled, and tissue repertoires likely differ.

As for this clone: What it binds is not known. This same CDR3 is encoded by further DNA sequences in the sample.

The CDR3 consists of 15 residues. Between the trimmed V and J ends, which lost 4 bases and 0 bases, there was a span of 9 bases. CDR1 is SNHLY, CDR2 FYNNEI, per germline. Libraries were prepared by immunoSEQ multiplex PCR; TCRdb keeps only in-frame clonotypes and omits some of them. The sample contains 980,000 or so clones, 76% of which appear only once. The rearrangement joins TRBV2 to TRBJ2-2; D perhaps matches TRBD1 (6 bases). This TCR was recovered from a man aged 18 to 35 in good health. Sequencing was done on a sample of memory CD4+ T cells sorted from blood. Subset indicated: CD45RA-negative fraction. CDR3 bases: TGTGCCAGCAGTGCGCAGGGGACGAACACCGGGGAGCTGTTTTTT. It yields the protein CASSAQGTNTGELFF.